This TCR beta chain stems from a study of control samples from healthy donors and cancer patients. Germline values: CDR1 LGHNA, CDR2 YNFKEQ. The CDR3 sequence is 16 residues long. The V end lost 1 base, the J end lost 0 bases, and 9 bases lay between the germline ends. Profiled with immunoSEQ multiplex PCR; TCRdb holds only in-frame clones, not every one. The table has about 79,000 clones, roughly 93% seen once. The J gene is TRBJ1-4, the V gene TRBV4-2; possible D gene TRBD1, 5 bases. Sequencing was carried out using PBMCs. The TCR sequence derives from a middle-aged woman with lung cancer. The CDR3, as DNA: TGTGCCAGCAGCCAAGTGGAACAGGCAACTAATGAAAAACTGTTTTTT. The encoded protein is CASSQVEQATNEKLFF.